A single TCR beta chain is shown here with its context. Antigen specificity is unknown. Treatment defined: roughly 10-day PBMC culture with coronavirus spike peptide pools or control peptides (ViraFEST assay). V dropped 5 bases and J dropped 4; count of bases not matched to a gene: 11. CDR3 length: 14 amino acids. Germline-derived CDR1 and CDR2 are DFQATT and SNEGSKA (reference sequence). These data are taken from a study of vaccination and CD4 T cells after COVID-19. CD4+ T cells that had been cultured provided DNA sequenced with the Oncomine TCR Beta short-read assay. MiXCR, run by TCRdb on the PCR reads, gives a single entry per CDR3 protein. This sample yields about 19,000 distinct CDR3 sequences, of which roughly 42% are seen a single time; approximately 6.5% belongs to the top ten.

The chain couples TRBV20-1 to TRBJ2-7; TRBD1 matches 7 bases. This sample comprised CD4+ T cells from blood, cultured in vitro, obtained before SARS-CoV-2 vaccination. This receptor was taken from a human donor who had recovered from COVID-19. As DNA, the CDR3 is TGCAGTGCTCCAGACAGGGTGTGGAATTACGAGCAGTACTTC. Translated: CSAPDRVWNYEQYF.